Sequencing of this T cell receptor beta chain was carried out in a study of blood T cell repertoires in COVID-19. At the level of the study: Collection of acute and convalescent COVID-19 samples took place in the United States, Italy and Spain. Nucleic acid was either cDNA or gDNA, and it came from T cells, B-cell-depleted T cells, or PBMCs.

Profiling relied on immunoSEQ multiplex PCR, and the TCRdb table lists in-frame clones only, not all of them. The data show about 110,000 clones, about 85% seen once. The clonotype originates from a man aged 50-59 years with acute or convalescent COVID-19. Sequenced input: peripheral blood.

The CDR3 is CASGGTSGLKTQYF. For the CDR3, the DNA is TGTGCCAGCGGCGGGACTAGCGGACTCAAGACCCAGTACTTC. The chain employs TRBV28 and TRBJ2-5, with 11 bases that match TRBD2. Trimming took 8 bases from V and 6 from J; bases not matched to a gene: 8. CDR1 is MDHEN and CDR2 is SYDVKM in the germline V gene. This CDR3 is built from 14 residues.